The 3 T cell receptor beta chains given below trace back to one sample, sequenced in a study of blood T cell repertoires in COVID-19. Repertoires were generated with immunoSEQ multiplex PCR, while TCRdb's copy carries only in-frame clones and drops some. The profile shows about 240,000 clones, roughly 87% of them singletons. Sample: peripheral blood. Every receptor here comes from a man in his 60s who had recovered from COVID-19.

This chain uses TRBV19 with TRBJ1-5; the D gene is possibly TRBD1 (6 bases). Trimming cost V 4 bases and J 6 bases, with 19 bases left between them. The CDR3 contains 16 residues. Looked up from germline, CDR1 is LNHDA and CDR2 is SQIVND (reference sequence). This CDR3 reads CASSKFQGFGSQPQHF. The DNA of the CDR3 is TGTGCCAGTAGTAAGTTCCAGGGGTTCGGTTCTCAGCCCCAGCATTTT.

The rearrangement uses TRBV5-1 and TRBJ2-1; 11 nucleotides line up with TRBD2. V shed 8 bases, J shed 2 bases, and the junction held 6 bases outside the gene matches. This CDR3 contains 15 residues. Looked up from germline, CDR1 is SGHRS and CDR2 is YFSETQ. The CDR3, as DNA: TGCGCCAGTAGCGGGGGGGCCGGCGCCTACAATGAGCAGTTCTTC. The encoded protein is CASSGGAGAYNEQFF.

V is TRBV5-8 and J is TRBJ2-3; 7 bases align to TRBD1. CDR1 is SGHTS, CDR2 YDEGEE, per germline. Trimming removed 4 bases from V and 4 bases from J; junction bases left unmatched: 3. The CDR3 contains 13 residues. The CDR3 sequence: CASSLRGPDTQYF. Here the CDR3 DNA reads TGTGCCAGCAGCCTAAGGGGGCCAGATACGCAGTATTTT.